This T cell receptor (beta chain) came from a study of T-cell memory formation after mild COVID-19. Study at large: The two donors had largely donor-specific TCR clusters.

Study-wide results and caveats: Day 15 to 85 contracting clones showed balanced CD4/CD8; day 15 to 37 expanders favored CD4+. CM and EM subsets held most contracting CD4+ clones; EMRA held CD8+ ones.

V was pared by 6 bases and J by 0 bases, with 12 bases between. The germline V gene encodes CDR1 SNHLY and CDR2 FYNNEI. The CDR3 is made up of 14 amino acids. Using constant-segment primers, 5'RACE produced TCR alpha and TCR beta cDNA libraries carrying sample barcodes and UMIs. TCRdb redid the calling of the 5' RACE reads with MiXCR, one entry per CDR3 protein. This table holds some 300,000 distinct CDR3 sequences, roughly 20% found once. This clonotype has only a few counts. The antigen is undetermined. The genes are TRBV2 and TRBJ2-7; either TRBD1 or TRBD2 may fit D (7 bases each). The sample was PBMCs or a T cell subset sorted from them (not recorded which). The TCR originated in a man aged 18 to 29 who had mild COVID-19 (a few samples of this study predate the infection). Cell type and time point are not known. The CDR3 DNA reads TGTGCCAGCAGGGACAGGACTAGCTCCTACGAGCAGTACGTC. Protein: CASRDRTSSYEQYV.